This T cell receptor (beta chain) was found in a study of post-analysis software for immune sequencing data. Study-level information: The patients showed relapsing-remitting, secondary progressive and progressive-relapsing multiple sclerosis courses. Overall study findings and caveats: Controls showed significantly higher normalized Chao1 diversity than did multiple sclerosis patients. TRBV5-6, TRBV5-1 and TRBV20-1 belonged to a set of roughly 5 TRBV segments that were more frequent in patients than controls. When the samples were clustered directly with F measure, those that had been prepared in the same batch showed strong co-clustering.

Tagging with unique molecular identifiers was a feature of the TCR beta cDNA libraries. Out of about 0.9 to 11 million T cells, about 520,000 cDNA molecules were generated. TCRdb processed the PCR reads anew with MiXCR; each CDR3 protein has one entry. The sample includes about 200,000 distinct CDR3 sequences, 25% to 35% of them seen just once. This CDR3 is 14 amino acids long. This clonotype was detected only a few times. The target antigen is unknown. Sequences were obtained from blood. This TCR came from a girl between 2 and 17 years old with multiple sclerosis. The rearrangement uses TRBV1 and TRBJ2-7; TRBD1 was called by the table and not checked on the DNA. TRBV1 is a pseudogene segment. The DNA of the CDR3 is TGCACCAGCAGCCAACCCCGGGAGAAGAACGAGCAGTACTTC. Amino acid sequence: CTSSQPREKNEQYF.